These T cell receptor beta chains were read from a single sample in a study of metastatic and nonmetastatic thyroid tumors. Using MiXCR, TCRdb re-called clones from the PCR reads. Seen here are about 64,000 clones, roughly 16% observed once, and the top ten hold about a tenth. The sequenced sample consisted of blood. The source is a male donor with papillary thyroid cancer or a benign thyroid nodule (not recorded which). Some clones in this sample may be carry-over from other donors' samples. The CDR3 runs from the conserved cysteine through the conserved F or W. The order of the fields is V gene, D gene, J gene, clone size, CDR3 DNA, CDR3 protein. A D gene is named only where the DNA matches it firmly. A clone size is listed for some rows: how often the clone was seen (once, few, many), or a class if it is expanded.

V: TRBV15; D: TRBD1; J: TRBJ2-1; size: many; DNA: TGTGCCACCAGCAGCGTAGACGACAGGGGTGATGAGCAGTTCTTC; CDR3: CATSSVDDRGDEQFF
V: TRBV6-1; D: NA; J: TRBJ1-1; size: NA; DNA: TGTGCCAGCAGGTCTGGACCGGCGACTGAAGCTTTCTTT; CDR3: CASRSGPATEAFF
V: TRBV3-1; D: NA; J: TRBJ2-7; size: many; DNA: TGTGCCAGCAGCCAAATAGGAGGGGCCGACGAGCAGTACTTC; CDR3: CASSQIGGADEQYF
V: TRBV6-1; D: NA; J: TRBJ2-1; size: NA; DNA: TGTGCCAGCAGTGAAGGGATACACAATGAGCAGTTCTTC; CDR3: CASSEGIHNEQFF
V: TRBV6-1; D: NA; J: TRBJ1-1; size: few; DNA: TGTGCCAGCAGTATGGGGTGGAACACTGAAGCTTTCTTT; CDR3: CASSMGWNTEAFF
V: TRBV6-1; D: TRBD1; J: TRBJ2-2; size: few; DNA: TGTGCCAGTATCCCATCCCCAGGGGGTCAATCCGGGGAGCTGTTTTTT; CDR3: CASIPSPGGQSGELFF
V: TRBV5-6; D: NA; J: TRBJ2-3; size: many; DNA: TGTGCCAGCAGCTTGGTTGTTTGGACTAGCACAGATACGCAGTATTTT; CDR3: CASSLVVWTSTDTQYF
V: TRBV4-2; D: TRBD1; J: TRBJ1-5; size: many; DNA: TGTGCCAGCAGCCAAGAATGGGACAGGAGCGGGCCCCAGCATTTT; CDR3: CASSQEWDRSGPQHF
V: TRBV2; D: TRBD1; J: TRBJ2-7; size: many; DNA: TGTGCCAGCAGAGGAAAGACAGGGATTTACGAGCAGTACTTC; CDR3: CASRGKTGIYEQYF
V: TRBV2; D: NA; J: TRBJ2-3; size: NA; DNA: TGTGCCAGCAGAGTTTGGGGGGCCCGCACGAATACGCAGTATTTT; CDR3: CASRVWGARTNTQYF
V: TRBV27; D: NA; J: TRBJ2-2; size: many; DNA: TGTGCCAGCAGTTTCGGCGGGGAGCTGTTTTTT; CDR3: CASSFGGELFF
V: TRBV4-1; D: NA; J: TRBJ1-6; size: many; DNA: TGCGCCAGCAGCCAGCCGGCACGACAGGCCAATTCACCCCTCCACTTT; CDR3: CASSQPARQANSPLHF
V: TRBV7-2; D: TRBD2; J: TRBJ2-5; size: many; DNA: TGTGCCAGCAGCTTAGCGCGGGGGACTAGCGGGAGCTGGGAGACCCAGTACTTC; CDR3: CASSLARGTSGSWETQYF
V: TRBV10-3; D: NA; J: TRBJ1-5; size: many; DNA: TGTGCCATCAGTGAGTTTACGGGGGCCGGCAATCAGCCCCAGCATTTT; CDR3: CAISEFTGAGNQPQHF
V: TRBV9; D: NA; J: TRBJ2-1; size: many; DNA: TGTGCCAGCAGCGTAGTATCCCGCGGGGCCTACAATGAGCAGTTCTTC; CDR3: CASSVVSRGAYNEQFF
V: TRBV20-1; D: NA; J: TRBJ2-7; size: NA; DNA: TGCAGTGCTAGAGATTACACCTACGAGCAGTACTTC; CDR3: CSARDYTYEQYF
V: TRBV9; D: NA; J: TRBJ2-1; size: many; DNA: TGTGCCAGCAGCGTATCTCTCGCGGGCCCCTACAATGAGCAGTTCTTC; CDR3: CASSVSLAGPYNEQFF
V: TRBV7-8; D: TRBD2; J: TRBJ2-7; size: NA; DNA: TGTGCCAGCAGCATTAGCGGGGTCCTCTCCTACGAGCAGTACTTC; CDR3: CASSISGVLSYEQYF